These 8 T cell receptor beta chains were sequenced from one sample in a study of PD-1 blockade in classical Hodgkin lymphoma. The method was immunoSEQ multiplex PCR; TCRdb's version includes in-frame clones alone and lacks a portion of them. The data hold about 96,000 clones, with around 93% observed a single time. The time point denotes: cycle 4 day 1 (C4D1), after six to seven weeks of nivolumab. Patients all relapsed after autologous stem cell transplantation, and there was variation in brentuximab vedotin exposure. Sequenced here: peripheral blood mononuclear cells (PBMCs), sampled before the fourth cycle of nivolumab. The receptor source for this set is a human donor with classical Hodgkin lymphoma.

This clone has only one observation. This CDR3 reads CASSLGTGGETQYF. For the CDR3, the DNA is TGCGCCAGCAGCTTGGGAACAGGGGGAGAGACCCAGTACTTC. The chain recombines TRBV5-1 with TRBJ2-5; the match to TRBD1 covers 8 bases. The CDR3 totals 14 residues. The trim removed 0 bases at V and 4 bases at J, leaving 2 bases unmatched. From germline, CDR1 is SGHRS and CDR2 YFSETQ.

This chain uses TRBV5-6 with TRBJ2-2, with D perhaps matching TRBD2 (5 bases). CDR3 size: 14 residues. Germline V gene lookup returns CDR1 SGHDT and CDR2 YYEEEE. The V and J ends lost 5 bases and 5 bases respectively, with 13 bases between them. The CDR3 protein is CASSQPLGTGELFF. CDR3 bases: TGTGCCAGCAGTCAGCCACTAGGTACCGGGGAGCTGTTTTTT.

This clone has a handful of counts. V gene TRBV5-1 combines with J gene TRBJ1-1; D is unclear. The CDR3 runs 13 residues. In germline, CDR1 is SGHRS, CDR2 YFSETQ. V lost 5 bases to trimming and J lost 3 bases, with 11 bases between them. CDR3 loop: CASSIRVDTEAFF. CDR3 nucleotides: TGCGCCAGCAGTATCCGGGTCGACACTGAAGCTTTCTTT.

This clone was seen just once. V is TRBV5-1 and J is TRBJ1-5; D call uncertain. The germline V and J ends were trimmed by 0 bases and 5 bases, with 9 bases remaining between them. This CDR3 spans 14 amino acids. Germline CDR1 is SGHRS and CDR2 is YFSETQ. The CDR3: CASSLGIGDQPQHF. CDR3 coding DNA: TGCGCCAGCAGCTTGGGTATTGGGGATCAGCCCCAGCATTTT.

The count of this clone is one. The chain employs TRBV5-1 and TRBJ2-7; 8 positions agree with TRBD2. The trim removed 5 bases at V and 3 bases at J, leaving 13 bases unmatched. Germline CDR1 and CDR2: SGHRS and YFSETQ. CDR3 length equals 16 residues. The CDR3 nucleotides read TGCGCCAGCAGGATAACCGGGACTAGACCGCACTACGAGCAGTACTTC. This encodes CASRITGTRPHYEQYF.

The chain has TRBV7-2 and TRBJ1-3; possible D gene TRBD1, 6 bases. The CDR3 loop spans 14 amino acids. V gave up 5 bases and J gave up 4 bases, with 12 bases separating them. CDR1 SGHTA and CDR2 FQGNSA come from the germline V gene. CDR3 loop: CASSQRDTGNTIYF. The CDR3 region has the DNA TGTGCCAGCAGCCAACGGGACACAGGAAACACCATATATTTT.

The CDR3 spells CAISVRGKGNTEAFF. CDR3 coding DNA: TGTGCCATCAGTGTCAGGGGCAAGGGGAACACTGAAGCTTTCTTT. V gene TRBV10-3 combines with J gene TRBJ1-1, with a tentative D call TRBD1 (6 bases). V was clipped by 4 bases and J by 1 base, with 13 bases between them. Germline V gene lookup returns CDR1 ENHRY and CDR2 SYGVKD. CDR3 length: 15 amino acids.

The rearrangement joins TRBV7-6 to TRBJ2-5; D is uncertain. The tail of the sequence fits TRBJ2-7 better, so the J call may be wrong. Germline CDR1 SGHVS, CDR2 FNYEAQ. The CDR3 totals 13 residues. The CDR3 DNA sequence: TGTGCCAGCAGCTTAGAATTCACCTACGAGCAGTACTTC. It is translated as CASSLEFTYEQYF.